Listed below are T cell receptor beta chains from one sample, sequenced in a study of molecular identifiers for immune sequencing clone quantification. TCRdb analysed the PCR reads with MiXCR anew, one entry per CDR3 protein. The data show about 630,000 distinct CDR3 sequences, with about 25% seen just once and about 0.81% held by the top ten. Sequences were obtained from naive CD8+ T cells from blood, with Jurkat cell RNA spiked in. These receptors originate from a human donor in good health. Some libraries in this study had Jurkat cell RNA spiked in. Each CDR3 is given with its conserved first and last residue. D genes are given only for firm matches. Clone size is given for some rows only: seen once, a few or many times, or a class if the clone is expanded.

length: 13
size: few
V: TRBV20-1
J: TRBJ2-5
D: TRBD1
DNA: TGCAGTGCTCGGGACAGGGGCCAAGAGACCCAGTACTTC
CDR3: CSARDRGQETQYF

length: 14
size: many
V: TRBV29-1
J: TRBJ2-7
D: .
DNA: TGCAGCGTTTTAGACCGGGGAGCGGGTCACGAGCAGTACTTC
CDR3: CSVLDRGAGHEQYF

length: 15
size: .
V: TRBV10-3
J: TRBJ2-1
D: TRBD1
DNA: TGTGCCACCCAAGGGACAGGGGCTATGTGGAATGAGCAGTTCTTC
CDR3: CATQGTGAMWNEQFF

length: 15
size: .
V: TRBV19
J: TRBJ2-1
D: TRBD2
DNA: TGTGCCAGTAGTATTTTGGCTAGCGGGGGGAATGAGCAGTTCTTC
CDR3: CASSILASGGNEQFF

length: 16
size: few
V: TRBV7-8
J: TRBJ1-4
D: TRBD1
DNA: TGTGCCAGCAGCTTAGGGTACCGGGACAGGTCTAAAAAACTGTTTTTT
CDR3: CASSLGYRDRSKKLFF

length: 14
size: .
V: TRBV7-9
J: TRBJ1-1
D: TRBD1
DNA: TGTGCCAGCAGCCCACAGGGGGATGGCACTGAAGCTTTCTTT
CDR3: CASSPQGDGTEAFF

length: 16
size: few
V: TRBV7-9
J: TRBJ2-2
D: TRBD2
DNA: TGTGCCAGCAGCCCTCTCCGGGACTACAACACCGGGGAGCTGTTTTTT
CDR3: CASSPLRDYNTGELFF

length: 14
size: few
V: TRBV2
J: TRBJ2-2
D: .
DNA: TGTGCCAGCATAGGCCAGGTGTCCACCGGGGAGCTGTTTTTT
CDR3: CASIGQVSTGELFF

length: 14
size: .
V: TRBV28
J: TRBJ1-1
D: .
DNA: TGTGCCAGCAGTTTTCGGGGAATGACCCCTGAAGCTTTCTTT
CDR3: CASSFRGMTPEAFF

length: 14
size: .
V: TRBV7-2
J: TRBJ2-7
D: .
DNA: TGTGCCAGCAGCTTAGTGGAGTGGCAGCACGAGCAGTACTTC
CDR3: CASSLVEWQHEQYF

length: 11
size: few
V: TRBV20-1
J: TRBJ1-1
D: .
DNA: TGCAGTCTTGGAGGGGACACTGAAGCTTTCTTT
CDR3: CSLGGDTEAFF

length: 16
size: many
V: TRBV2
J: TRBJ2-3
D: .
DNA: TGTGCCAGAACGAGAGGCAGCGGGCCTAGCACAGATACGCAGTATTTT
CDR3: CARTRGSGPSTDTQYF

length: 14
size: .
V: TRBV28
J: TRBJ2-7
D: .
DNA: TGTGCCACCCTCCTCCCCGAGAGCTCCTACGAGCAGTACTTC
CDR3: CATLLPESSYEQYF

length: 15
size: few
V: TRBV6-5
J: TRBJ2-7
D: .
DNA: TGTGCCAGCAGTAGGTTCGGGAGCGAGGATCACGAGCAGTACTTC
CDR3: CASSRFGSEDHEQYF

length: 14
size: few
V: TRBV5-6
J: TRBJ1-2
D: TRBD1
DNA: TGTGCCAGCAGAATGACAGGGGACCTCCATGGCTACACCTTC
CDR3: CASRMTGDLHGYTF

length: 14
size: .
V: TRBV5-1
J: TRBJ2-7
D: TRBD1
DNA: TGCGCCAGCAGCTTAGCAGGGGGCGGCTACAAGCAGTACTTC
CDR3: CASSLAGGGYKQYF

length: 14
size: many
V: TRBV7-9
J: TRBJ1-4
D: TRBD1
DNA: TGTGCCAGCAGCCCATCCGGGACAGGGGTAGAACTGTTTTTT
CDR3: CASSPSGTGVELFF